This is a list of T cell receptor beta chains from one sample in a study of blood T cell repertoires in COVID-19. TCRdb keeps only in-frame clones here, not all; method: immunoSEQ multiplex PCR. Found here are 250,000 to 350,000 clones, around 88% of them singletons; the top ten hold approximately 6%. The material sequenced was PBMCs or T cells enriched from blood (not recorded which). The source of these receptors is a woman aged 40 to 55 who had recovered from COVID-19. The CDR3 runs from the conserved cysteine through the conserved F or W. A D gene is named only where the DNA matches it firmly. Where a row states a size, it is once, few, many or the class of an expanded clone; other rows omit it.

>TRBV4-3|TRBD2|.|TRBJ2-7
CASSQGLAGGRPYEQYF
TGCGCCAGCAGCCAAGGACTAGCGGGAGGCCGTCCCTACGAGCAGTACTTC
>TRBV19|TRBD1|.|TRBJ1-5
CASSRGISTGGGQPQHF
TGTGCCAGTAGTAGAGGAATCTCCACAGGGGGCGGTCAGCCCCAGCATTTT
>TRBV2|TRBD1|.|TRBJ2-5
CASSDTGVETQYF
TGTGCCAGCAGTGACACAGGGGTTGAGACCCAGTACTTC
>TRBV13|TRBD2|.|TRBJ2-2
CASRLAGSTGELFF
TGTGCCAGCAGGCTAGCGGGCAGCACCGGGGAGCTGTTTTTT
>TRBV7-2|TRBD2|.|TRBJ2-3
CASSLAPRTSGGTDTQYF
TGTGCCAGCAGCTTAGCCCCGAGGACTAGCGGGGGCACAGATACGCAGTATTTT
>TRBV6-1|.|.|TRBJ1-5
CASSDRLNQPQHF
TGTGCCAGCAGTGACAGACTCAATCAGCCCCAGCATTTT
>TRBV5-4|TRBD2|once|TRBJ2-7
CASSQGDYPGEQYF
TGTGCCAGCAGCCAAGGGGACTACCCGGGCGAGCAGTACTTC
>TRBV7-2|TRBD1|.|TRBJ1-4
CASSLSQGLGKLFF
TGTGCCAGCAGCTTATCACAGGGGTTGGGAAAACTGTTTTTT
>TRBV19|TRBD2|.|TRBJ2-3
CASRSGGGAGTQYF
TGTGCCAGTAGATCGGGGGGAGGGGCAGGTACGCAGTATTTT
>TRBV5-4|TRBD1|.|TRBJ2-7
CASRQGTGVGEQYF
TGTGCCAGCAGGCAAGGTACAGGGGTGGGCGAGCAGTACTTC
>TRBV7-2|TRBD1|.|TRBJ1-4
CASSPDRVGWNEKLFF
TGTGCCAGCAGCCCGGACAGGGTCGGATGGAATGAAAAACTGTTTTTT
>TRBV11-2|TRBD1|.|TRBJ2-4
CASSPTGVVDIQYF
TGTGCCAGCAGCCCGACAGGGGTGGTAGACATTCAGTACTTC